This TCR beta chain was identified in a study of T cell responses to AZD1222 COVID-19 vaccine. The protocol was immunoSEQ multiplex PCR, while the TCRdb copy is restricted to in-frame clones and leaves out a portion. The sample contains 100,000 to 150,000 clones, 85% of which appear only once. Study-level results: Vaccine-associated CD4 TCRs ranged over spike, dominating at 160-218 and 743-854.

As to this clone: What it recognizes is unknown.

The receptor was derived from an adult who received the AZD1222 COVID-19 vaccine. Sequencing used peripheral blood, obtained 28 days after the second AZD1222 dose.

The CDR3 sequence: CAYQRAVNYGYTF. The CDR3 DNA sequence: TGTGCCTACCAGAGGGCAGTCAACTATGGCTACACCTTC. This sequence joins TRBV28 and TRBJ1-2; D not certain. The CDR3 is made up of 13 amino acids. Germline-derived CDR1 and CDR2 are MDHEN and SYDVKM. Trimming cost V 11 bases and J 2 bases, with 15 bases left between them.